The rows below give T cell receptor beta chains drawn from one sample of a study of cytomegalovirus exposure and HLA in healthy donors. This table comes from immunoSEQ multiplex PCR, and its TCRdb copy is limited to in-frame clones, with some not included. Among over 100,000 clones listed, 89% were seen once. The sample taken for sequencing was PBMCs. The receptors were gathered from a young woman in good health and CMV-seronegative. The CDR3 runs from the conserved cysteine through the conserved F or W. D genes are given only for firm matches. Clone size is not always given. Where it is, it says once, few, many or a class for expanded clones.

>TRBJ1-1|.|.|TRBV20-1
CSARVGPGAFF
TGCAGTGCTAGAGTGGGGCCAGGAGCTTTCTTT
>TRBJ1-6|few|TRBD1|TRBV27
CASSADRAAHSPLHF
TGTGCCAGCAGCGCCGACAGGGCCGCTCACTCACCCCTCCACTTT
>TRBJ2-5|.|.|TRBV9
CASSSLGGLGTQYF
TGTGCCAGCAGCTCCCTCGGGGGTTTGGGGACCCAGTACTTC
>TRBJ2-1|.|TRBD2|TRBV11-3
CASSLREGTSTYNEQFF
TGTGCCAGCAGCTTACGGGAGGGGACGTCGACCTACAATGAGCAGTTCTTC
>TRBJ1-3|.|.|TRBV10-2
CASLREVDGNTIYF
TGCGCCAGCCTCAGGGAAGTTGATGGAAACACCATATATTTT
>TRBJ2-7|once|.|TRBV21-1
CAIERQGKTYEQYF
TGTGCCATCGAGCGACAGGGGAAAACCTACGAGCAGTACTTC
>TRBJ2-7|.|.|TRBV2
CASRWGPSYEQYF
TGTGCCAGCAGGTGGGGGCCCTCCTACGAGCAGTACTTC
>TRBJ1-2|.|.|TRBV7-9
CASSLIPGTNGYTF
TGTGCCAGCAGCCTAATACCGGGTACAAATGGCTACACCTTC
>TRBJ1-1|.|.|TRBV2
CATELQGPEAFF
TGTGCCACCGAACTACAGGGCCCTGAAGCTTTCTTT
>TRBJ1-1|.|.|TRBV12-5
CASGGEGNEAFF
TGTGCTAGTGGTGGGGAGGGGAATGAAGCTTTCTTT
>TRBJ1-1|once|.|TRBV10-2
CAKSPGVNTEAFF
TGCGCCAAATCGCCAGGGGTGAACACTGAAGCTTTCTTT
>TRBJ1-2|.|.|TRBV29-1
CSVSGANYGYTF
TGCAGCGTGTCCGGGGCTAACTATGGCTACACCTTC
>TRBJ2-7|.|.|TRBV16
CASSQSSVTPTYEQYF
TGTGCCAGCAGCCAATCTTCCGTGACACCCACCTACGAGCAGTACTTC
>TRBJ2-7|.|TRBD1|TRBV10-3
CAISVGTGGRSYEQYF
TGTGCCATCAGTGTGGGGACAGGGGGCCGTTCCTACGAGCAGTACTTC
>TRBJ1-5|.|.|TRBV7-9
CASSPDFQGNQPQHF
TGTGCCAGCAGCCCAGACTTTCAGGGGAATCAGCCCCAGCATTTT
>TRBJ2-7|.|TRBD1|TRBV5-4
CASSWDSLAYEQYF
TGTGCCAGCAGCTGGGACAGTCTAGCCTACGAGCAGTACTTC
>TRBJ1-3|.|.|TRBV7-9
CASSEIQGFGNTIYF
TGTGCCAGCAGTGAAATACAGGGTTTTGGAAACACCATATATTTT